This is a list of T cell receptor beta chains from one sample in a study of beta chain features in type 1 diabetes. TCRdb keeps only in-frame clones here, not all; method: immunoSEQ multiplex PCR. The sample includes about 160,000 clones, around 8% of them seen just once. The specimen sequenced was central memory CD4+ T cells from blood. The receptors come from a woman aged 40 to 49 with type 1 diabetes. Each CDR3 is given with its conserved first and last residue. Each record gives: V gene, D gene, clone size, J gene, CDR3 DNA, CDR3 protein. D genes are given only for firm matches. Clone size appears in some rows only: once, few, many, or a class for an expanded clone.

>TRBV30|-|few|TRBJ2-3
TGTGCCTGGAGTGTAAACAGAGGCACAGATACGCAGTATTTT
CAWSVNRGTDTQYF
>TRBV10-3|TRBD1|-|TRBJ2-5
TGTGCCATCAGTGAGCCCCCCCCACTCGGACAGGGATGGAAAGAGACCCAGTACTTC
CAISEPPPLGQGWKETQYF
>TRBV21-1|-|-|TRBJ2-7
TGTGCCAGCAGCCCCCGAACAGCATACGAGCAGTACTTC
CASSPRTAYEQYF
>TRBV18|-|few|TRBJ1-5
TGTGCCAGCTCCCGGGGTAACGACGGAGACTCAGCCCAGCATTTT
CASSRGNDGDSAQHF
>TRBV5-1|-|-|TRBJ2-3
TGCGCCAGCAGCTTGCTAGGTTCTACCAGCACAGATACGCAGTATTTT
CASSLLGSTSTDTQYF
>TRBV5-1|-|many|TRBJ1-1
TGCGCCAGCAGCCCGGGACACGGGACCAACACTGAAGCTTTCTTT
CASSPGHGTNTEAFF
>TRBV28|-|-|TRBJ1-3
TGTGCCAGCAGTACCCCGGTGGGGTCAGGGGCAGCTGGAAACACCATATATTTT
CASSTPVGSGAAGNTIYF
>TRBV5-1|-|few|TRBJ2-3
TGCGCCAGCAGCTTTATAGCTGATACGCAGTATTTT
CASSFIADTQYF
>TRBV9|TRBD2|once|TRBJ2-5
TGTGCCAGCAGCGTAGATGGTAGCGGGGGGGCCGGGCAAGAGACCCAGTACTTC
CASSVDGSGGAGQETQYF
>TRBV4-2|TRBD1|-|TRBJ1-2
TGTGCCAGCAGCCAAGATTTAGGAGGACAGGAGCTAACCTATGGCTACACCTTC
CASSQDLGGQELTYGYTF
>TRBV7-2|-|few|TRBJ2-1
TGTGCCAGCAGCCCCCAAATAGTATTTTACAATGAGCAGTTCTTC
CASSPQIVFYNEQFF
>TRBV18|-|few|TRBJ1-5
TGTGCCAGCTCACCACGGGCAGGGGAAAGCAATCAGCCCCAGCATTTT
CASSPRAGESNQPQHF
>TRBV7-9|-|-|TRBJ2-1
TGTGCCAGCAGCTTAGGAGACGACATCAATGAGCAGTTCTTC
CASSLGDDINEQFF
>TRBV18|-|-|TRBJ2-4
TGTGCCAGCTCCTACGGGGAGGCCAAAAACATTCAGTACTTC
CASSYGEAKNIQYF
>TRBV7-8|TRBD2|-|TRBJ2-5
TGTGCCAGCAGCTTCATAGCGGGAACAATAGAGACCCAGTACTTC
CASSFIAGTIETQYF
>TRBV6-5|TRBD1|-|TRBJ2-4
TGTGCCAGCAGTAGGACAGGGGTTGAAAACATTCAGTACTTC
CASSRTGVENIQYF
>TRBV5-1|-|-|TRBJ2-5
TGCGCCAGCAGCGTCGACCCCACTAGCCCGATGAACTTC
CASSVDPTSPMNF
>TRBV5-5|-|few|TRBJ2-3
TGTGCCAGCACCGGGAAGGGCTCCACAGATACGCAGTATTTT
CASTGKGSTDTQYF
>TRBV9|TRBD1|few|TRBJ2-1
TGTGCCAGCAGCGTAGCGGGACAGGGTAGGGATGAGCAGTTCTTC
CASSVAGQGRDEQFF
>TRBV7-9|TRBD1|few|TRBJ1-2
TGTGCCAGCAGCTTAGATTACCAGGGGGCGAAAGGCTACACCTTC
CASSLDYQGAKGYTF
>TRBV5-1|-|few|TRBJ2-1
TGCGCCAGCAGCTGGCGGGACTTTAGCTCCTACAATGAGCAGTTCTTC
CASSWRDFSSYNEQFF
>TRBV6-5|TRBD2|-|TRBJ2-3
TGTGCCAGCAGTCCGGGACTATCCACAGATACGCAGTATTTT
CASSPGLSTDTQYF
>TRBV28|TRBD1|few|TRBJ1-1
TGTGCCAGCATCCTAGGGGGCACAGGGAGACGGACTGAAGCTTTCTTT
CASILGGTGRRTEAFF
>TRBV28|-|few|TRBJ1-3
TGTGCCAGCTGGACCGGAGGGAGTTCTGGAAACACCATATATTTT
CASWTGGSSGNTIYF
>TRBV2|-|-|TRBJ1-1
TGTGCCAGCAGTACAGGGTCGAACACTGAAGCTTTCTTT
CASSTGSNTEAFF
>TRBV5-1|TRBD1|few|TRBJ2-1
TGCGCCAGCAGCTTGGGGACAGGGGGCAGGAATGAGCAGTTCTTC
CASSLGTGGRNEQFF
>TRBV5-1|-|-|TRBJ2-5
TGCGCCAGCAGCTTGGCCGAAGTCGGAGAGACCCAGTACTTC
CASSLAEVGETQYF
>TRBV5-1|TRBD1|-|TRBJ1-1
TGCGCCAGCAGCGACCCGACACAGGGGGCTGGCACTGAAGCTTTCTTT
CASSDPTQGAGTEAFF
>TRBV5-6|-|-|TRBJ1-5
TGTGCCAGCAGCTTGTTCGGAGCCCGGGGGGATCAGCCCCAGCATTTT
CASSLFGARGDQPQHF
>TRBV13|-|-|TRBJ1-1
TGTGCCAGCAGCTTAGGCCGGTGGGGCGCGTACACTGAAGCTTTCTTT
CASSLGRWGAYTEAFF